Listed below are T cell receptor beta chains from one sample, sequenced in a study of regulatory T cells in long-lasting Graves disease. One entry per CDR3 protein results from TCRdb running MiXCR on the multiplex PCR reads. The sample contains some 220,000 distinct CDR3 sequences, 15% to 20% of which appear only once. These data are also associated with another study on T cells in Graves' hyperthyroidism and ophthalmopathy.

This sample comprised peripheral blood mononuclear cells (PBMCs), obtained at new diagnosis, from a patient treated with antithyroid drugs. All receptors derive from a woman in her 30s with Graves disease. CDR3s include the opening cysteine and the closing phenylalanine or tryptophan. The D gene is left open where the match is weak. Clone sizes are given selectively: once, few, many, or a class where the clone is expanded.

j_gene,v_gene,d_gene,abundance,CDR3aa,CDR3nt
TRBJ2-3,TRBV7-8,.,many,CASSTFTVSTQYF,TGTGCCAGCAGCACATTCACAGTATCCACGCAGTATTTT
TRBJ2-1,TRBV2,.,many,CASSPSIGEQFF,TGTGCCAGCAGTCCATCGATCGGTGAGCAGTTCTTC
TRBJ1-2,TRBV28,TRBD1,many,CASSLLGGAGYTF,TGTGCCAGCAGTTTATTAGGGGGCGCGGGCTACACCTTC
TRBJ2-7,TRBV30,TRBD1,.,CAWRKTGLERQYF,TGTGCCTGGAGGAAGACAGGGCTGGAACGGCAGTACTTC
TRBJ2-1,TRBV7-8,.,many,CASSLLDSYNEQFF,TGTGCCAGCAGCTTACTGGACTCTTACAATGAGCAGTTCTTC
TRBJ2-1,TRBV28,TRBD2,.,CASSLWGSGRADNEQFF,TGTGCCAGCAGTTTATGGGGGTCCGGGAGGGCCGACAATGAGCAGTTCTTC
TRBJ1-1,TRBV4-2,.,.,CASSQEFATAPREAFF,TGTGCCAGCAGCCAAGAATTTGCGACAGCCCCTAGGGAAGCTTTCTTT
TRBJ1-1,TRBV28,.,many,CASTYSGAATEAFF,TGTGCCAGCACCTACTCAGGGGCGGCCACTGAAGCTTTCTTT
TRBJ1-2,TRBV6-5,.,.,CASSYHPVGRGGYGYTF,TGTGCCAGCAGTTACCACCCTGTGGGGCGGGGGGGCTATGGCTACACCTTC
TRBJ1-2,TRBV10-3,TRBD1,many,CAISAAGRGTPNYGYTF,TGTGCCATCAGTGCTGCAGGCAGGGGGACCCCTAACTATGGCTACACCTTC
TRBJ1-3,TRBV9,.,.,CASSATAYSGNTIYF,TGTGCCAGCAGCGCTACAGCTTACTCTGGAAACACCATATATTTT
TRBJ1-2,TRBV14,.,many,CASSQEVNYGYTF,TGTGCCAGCAGCCAAGAAGTCAACTATGGCTACACCTTC
TRBJ1-1,TRBV5-5,.,many,CASSPIKHRDGGLNTEAFF,TGTGCCAGCAGCCCCATAAAACACCGGGACGGCGGTTTGAACACTGAAGCTTTCTTT
TRBJ1-3,TRBV5-1,.,.,CASSSRRGNTIYF,TGCGCCAGCAGCTCGCGCAGGGGCAACACCATATATTTT
TRBJ2-1,TRBV2,TRBD1,once,CASLDRSSYNEQFF,TGTGCCAGCTTGGACAGGAGCTCCTACAATGAGCAGTTCTTC
TRBJ1-2,TRBV9,.,many,CASSEGSDYGYTF,TGTGCCAGCAGCGAGGGGAGCGACTATGGCTACACCTTC
TRBJ2-5,TRBV30,.,many,CAWSLGETQYF,TGTGCCTGGAGTCTCGGGGAGACCCAGTACTTC
TRBJ2-7,TRBV27,.,many,CASSLNGRGYEQYF,TGTGCCAGCAGTTTAAACGGCAGGGGATACGAGCAGTACTTC
TRBJ2-7,TRBV5-1,.,few,CASGPSSYEQYF,TGCGCCAGTGGACCGAGCTCCTACGAGCAGTACTTC
TRBJ1-5,TRBV27,.,many,CASSPLFGSNQPQHF,TGTGCCAGCAGCCCCCTCTTTGGATCCAATCAGCCCCAGCATTTT
TRBJ2-7,TRBV18,.,many,CASSPTNDEQYF,TGTGCCAGCTCACCGACGAATGACGAGCAGTACTTC
TRBJ1-1,TRBV4-2,.,.,CASSQDSNAGTEAFF,TGTGCCAGCAGCCAAGATTCTAATGCTGGCACTGAAGCTTTCTTT
TRBJ2-1,TRBV12-3/TRBV12-4,TRBD2,many,CASSFAAGGGWEQFF,TGTGCCAGCAGTTTCGCGGCGGGAGGGGGTTGGGAGCAGTTCTTC
TRBJ1-6,TRBV6-1,.,many,CASSEGQDNSPLHF,TGTGCCAGCAGTGAGGGGCAGGATAATTCACCCCTCCACTTT
TRBJ2-7,TRBV12-3/TRBV12-4,.,.,CASSLGAGRPYEQYF,TGTGCCAGCAGTTTAGGCGCGGGACGGCCCTACGAGCAGTACTTC
TRBJ1-2,TRBV19,.,many,CASSMSDSRYGYTF,TGTGCCAGTAGTATGAGTGATAGCCGCTATGGCTACACCTTC
TRBJ2-1,TRBV28,.,many,CASSLLAGANEQFF,TGTGCCAGCAGTTTATTGGCGGGGGCCAATGAGCAGTTCTTC
TRBJ1-1,TRBV10-3,.,.,CAISETINRENTEAFF,TGTGCCATCAGTGAGACCATCAACAGGGAGAACACTGAAGCTTTCTTT
TRBJ2-7,TRBV6-5,TRBD1,many,CASSYSGQPYEQYF,TGTGCCAGCAGTTACTCGGGACAGCCTTACGAGCAGTACTTC
TRBJ1-5,TRBV19,.,many,CASSVTGQIGQPQHF,TGTGCCAGTAGTGTCACCGGACAGATAGGTCAGCCCCAGCATTTT
TRBJ2-5,TRBV19,.,many,CASSIAHQETQYF,TGTGCCAGTAGTATAGCTCACCAAGAGACCCAGTACTTC
TRBJ2-1,TRBV3-1,.,few,CASSQDGSGGHNEQFF,TGTGCCAGCAGCCAAGATGGGTCGGGGGGCCACAATGAGCAGTTCTTC
TRBJ2-1,TRBV7-2,.,.,CASSPSIVRGAGNEQFF,TGTGCCAGCAGCCCCTCGATAGTCCGGGGGGCAGGGAATGAGCAGTTCTTC
TRBJ2-3,TRBV6-5,TRBD1,.,CASSYSAGGAWTDTQYF,TGTGCCAGCAGTTACTCTGCAGGGGGCGCATGGACAGATACGCAGTATTTT
TRBJ1-2,TRBV6-1,.,many,CASTTTGNGYTF,TGTGCCAGCACCACTACAGGGAATGGCTACACCTTC
TRBJ2-7,TRBV5-4,TRBD1,.,CASSHLGQGYYEQYF,TGTGCCAGCAGCCATCTGGGACAGGGTTATTACGAGCAGTACTTC
TRBJ1-3,TRBV25-1,.,many,CASSEYGGDGSGNTIYF,TGTGCCAGCAGTGAATATGGGGGAGATGGCTCTGGAAACACCATATATTTT